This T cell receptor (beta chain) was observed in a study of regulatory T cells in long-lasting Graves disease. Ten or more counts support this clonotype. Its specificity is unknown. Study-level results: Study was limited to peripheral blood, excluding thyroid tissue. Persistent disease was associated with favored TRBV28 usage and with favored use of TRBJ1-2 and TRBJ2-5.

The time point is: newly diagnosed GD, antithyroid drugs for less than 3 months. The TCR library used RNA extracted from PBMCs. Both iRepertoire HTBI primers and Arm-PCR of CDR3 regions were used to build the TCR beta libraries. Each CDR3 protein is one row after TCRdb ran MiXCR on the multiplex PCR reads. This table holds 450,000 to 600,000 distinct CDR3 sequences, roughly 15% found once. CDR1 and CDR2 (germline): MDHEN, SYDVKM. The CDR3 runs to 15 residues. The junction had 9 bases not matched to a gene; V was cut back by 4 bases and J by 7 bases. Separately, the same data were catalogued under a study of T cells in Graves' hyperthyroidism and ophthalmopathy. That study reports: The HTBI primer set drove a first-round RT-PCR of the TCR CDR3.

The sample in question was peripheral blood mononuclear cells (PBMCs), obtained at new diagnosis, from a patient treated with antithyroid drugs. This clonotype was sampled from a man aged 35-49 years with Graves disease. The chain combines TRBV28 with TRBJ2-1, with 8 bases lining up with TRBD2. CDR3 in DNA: TGTGCCAGCAGTTACCCCGGGACTAGAGGTAATGAGCAGTTCTTC. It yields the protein CASSYPGTRGNEQFF.